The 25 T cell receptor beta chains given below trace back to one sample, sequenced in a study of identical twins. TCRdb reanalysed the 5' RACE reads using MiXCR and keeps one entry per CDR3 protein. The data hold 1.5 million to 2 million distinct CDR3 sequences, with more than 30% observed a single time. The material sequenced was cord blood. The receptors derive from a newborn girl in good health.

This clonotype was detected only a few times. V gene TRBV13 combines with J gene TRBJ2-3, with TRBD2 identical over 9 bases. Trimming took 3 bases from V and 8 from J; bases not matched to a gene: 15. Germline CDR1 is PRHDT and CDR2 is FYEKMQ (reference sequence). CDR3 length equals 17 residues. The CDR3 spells CASSFWASGVLIGTQYF. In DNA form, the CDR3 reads TGTGCCAGCAGCTTTTGGGCTAGCGGGGTACTCATAGGTACGCAGTATTTT. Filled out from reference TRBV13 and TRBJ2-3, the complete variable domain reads AAGVIQSPRHLIKEKRETATLKCYPIPRHDTVYWYQQGPGQDPQFLISFYEKMQSDKGSIPDRFSAQQFSDYHSELNMSSLELGDSALYFCASSFWASGVLIGTQYFGPGTRLTVL.

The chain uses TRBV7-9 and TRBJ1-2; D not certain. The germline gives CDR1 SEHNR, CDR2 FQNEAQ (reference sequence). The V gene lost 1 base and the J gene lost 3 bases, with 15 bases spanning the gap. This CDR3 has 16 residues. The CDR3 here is CASSLDDFGMDYGYTF. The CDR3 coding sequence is TGTGCCAGCAGCTTAGACGATTTTGGGATGGACTATGGCTACACCTTC.

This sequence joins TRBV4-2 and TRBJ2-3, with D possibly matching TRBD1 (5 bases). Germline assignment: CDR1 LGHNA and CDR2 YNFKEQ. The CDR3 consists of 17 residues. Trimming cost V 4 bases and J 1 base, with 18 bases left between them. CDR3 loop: CASSRGPESGGTDTQYF. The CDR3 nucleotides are TGTGCCAGCAGCCGGGGCCCCGAGTCCGGTGGCACAGATACGCAGTATTTT.

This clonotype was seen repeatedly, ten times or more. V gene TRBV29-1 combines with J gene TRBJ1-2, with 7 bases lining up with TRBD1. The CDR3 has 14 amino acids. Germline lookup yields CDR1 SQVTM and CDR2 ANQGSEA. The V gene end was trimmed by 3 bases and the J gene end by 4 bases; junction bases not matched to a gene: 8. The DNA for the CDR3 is TGCAGCGTTGACCCGACAGGGCCTTCCTATGGCTACACCTTC. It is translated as CSVDPTGPSYGYTF.

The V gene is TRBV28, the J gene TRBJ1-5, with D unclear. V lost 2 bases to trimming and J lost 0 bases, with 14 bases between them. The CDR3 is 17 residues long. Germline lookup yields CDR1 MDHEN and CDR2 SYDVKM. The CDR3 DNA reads TGTGCCAGCAGTTTAGCAAGTGTGGCGTATAGCAATCAGCCCCAGCATTTT. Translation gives CASSLASVAYSNQPQHF.

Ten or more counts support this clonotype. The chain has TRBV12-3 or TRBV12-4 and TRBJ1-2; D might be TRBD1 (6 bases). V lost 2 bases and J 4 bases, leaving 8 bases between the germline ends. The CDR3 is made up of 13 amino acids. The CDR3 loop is CASSLWGAYGYTF. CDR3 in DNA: TGTGCCAGCAGTTTATGGGGGGCCTATGGCTACACCTTC.

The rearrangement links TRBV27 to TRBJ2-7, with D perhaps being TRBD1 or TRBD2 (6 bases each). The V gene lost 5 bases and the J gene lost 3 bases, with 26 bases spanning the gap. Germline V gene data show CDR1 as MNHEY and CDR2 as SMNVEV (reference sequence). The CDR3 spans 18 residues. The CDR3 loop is CASSIYPKAAGDFYEQYF. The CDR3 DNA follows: TGTGCCAGCAGTATATATCCCAAGGCGGCAGGGGACTTCTACGAGCAGTACTTC.

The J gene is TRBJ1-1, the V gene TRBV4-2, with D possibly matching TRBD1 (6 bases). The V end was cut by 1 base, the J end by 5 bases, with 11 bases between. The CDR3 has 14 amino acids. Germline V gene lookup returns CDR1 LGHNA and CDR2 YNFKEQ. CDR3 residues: CASSQVGGWTEAFF. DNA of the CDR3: TGTGCCAGCAGCCAAGTGGGGGGCTGGACTGAAGCTTTCTTT.

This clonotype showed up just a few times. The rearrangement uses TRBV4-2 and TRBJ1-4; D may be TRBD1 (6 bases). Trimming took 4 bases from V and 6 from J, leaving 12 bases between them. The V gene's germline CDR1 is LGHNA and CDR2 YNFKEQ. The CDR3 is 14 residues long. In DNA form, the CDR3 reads TGTGCCAGCAGCCTCATTAACAGGGATGAAAAACTGTTTTTT. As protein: CASSLINRDEKLFF.

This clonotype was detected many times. CDR3 nucleotide sequence: TGTGCCAGCAGCTTAGGGGGGGCCCTCACAGATACGCAGTATTTT. As protein: CASSLGGALTDTQYF. V is TRBV7-8 and J is TRBJ2-3; D possibly matches TRBD1 or TRBD2 (6 bases each). The CDR3 contains 15 residues. Per germline, CDR1 SGHVS and CDR2 FQNEAQ. Trimming shortened V by 1 base and J by 2 bases, and 10 bases separated the two germline ends.

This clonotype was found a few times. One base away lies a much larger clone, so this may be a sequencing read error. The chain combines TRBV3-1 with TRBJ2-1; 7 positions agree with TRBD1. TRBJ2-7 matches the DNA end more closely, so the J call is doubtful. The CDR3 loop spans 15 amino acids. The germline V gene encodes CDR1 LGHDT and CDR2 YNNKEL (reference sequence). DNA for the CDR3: TGTGCCAGCAGCCACCGGGACAGCTCCTACAATGAGCAGTACTTC. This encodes CASSHRDSSYNEQYF.

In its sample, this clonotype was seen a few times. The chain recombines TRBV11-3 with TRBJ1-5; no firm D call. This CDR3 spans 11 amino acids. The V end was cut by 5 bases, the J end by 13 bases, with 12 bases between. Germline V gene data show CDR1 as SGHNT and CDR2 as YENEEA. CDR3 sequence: CASSQGRWQHF. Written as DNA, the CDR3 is TGTGCCAGCAGCCAAGGACGGTGGCAGCATTTT.

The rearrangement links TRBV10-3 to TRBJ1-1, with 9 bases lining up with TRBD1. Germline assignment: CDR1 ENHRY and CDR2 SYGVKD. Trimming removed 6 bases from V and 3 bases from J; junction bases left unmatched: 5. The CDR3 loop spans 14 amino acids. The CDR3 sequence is CAIRGQGWDTEAFF. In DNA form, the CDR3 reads TGTGCCATCAGGGGACAGGGTTGGGACACTGAAGCTTTCTTT.

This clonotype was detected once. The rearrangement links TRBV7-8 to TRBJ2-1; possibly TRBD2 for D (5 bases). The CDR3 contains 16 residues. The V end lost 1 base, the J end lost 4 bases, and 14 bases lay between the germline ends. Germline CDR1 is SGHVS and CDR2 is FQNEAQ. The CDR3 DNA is TGTGCCAGCAGCTTAGAGGCGGCAGGCGGGTACAATGAGCAGTTCTTC. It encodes CASSLEAAGGYNEQFF.

This chain's CDR3 is CAISGTSGGAYEQYF. CDR3 nucleotides: TGTGCCATCAGTGGGACTAGCGGGGGGGCCTACGAGCAGTACTTC. The chain joins TRBV10-3 to TRBJ2-5; TRBD2 matches 15 bases. TRBJ2-7 matches the DNA end more closely, so the J call is doubtful. The CDR3 has 15 amino acids. In germline, CDR1 is ENHRY, CDR2 SYGVKD.

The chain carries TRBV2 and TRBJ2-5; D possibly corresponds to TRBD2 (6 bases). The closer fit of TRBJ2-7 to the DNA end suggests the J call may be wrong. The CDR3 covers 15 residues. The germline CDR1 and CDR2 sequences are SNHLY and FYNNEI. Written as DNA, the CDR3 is TGTGCCAGCAGTGAAAACGGGGGAATCGGCTACGAGCAGTACTTC. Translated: CASSENGGIGYEQYF.

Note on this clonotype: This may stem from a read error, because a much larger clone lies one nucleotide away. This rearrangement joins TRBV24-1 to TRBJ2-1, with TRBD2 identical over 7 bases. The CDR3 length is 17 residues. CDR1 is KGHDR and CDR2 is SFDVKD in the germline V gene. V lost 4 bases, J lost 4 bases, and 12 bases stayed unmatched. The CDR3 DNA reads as TGTGCCACCAGTGACATTAAACGGGGACTACTATACAATGAGCAGTTCTTC. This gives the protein CATSDIKRGLLYNEQFF.

The CDR3: CASSILAGLDNEQFF. The CDR3 DNA follows: TGTGCCAGCAGCATACTAGCGGGTCTCGACAATGAGCAGTTCTTC. The chain uses TRBV5-6 and TRBJ2-1; 9 bases line up with TRBD2. Germline V CDR1 and CDR2: SGHDT, YYEEEE. The CDR3 is 15 amino acids. The V and J ends lost 4 bases and 5 bases, in that order; junction bases with no gene match: 7.

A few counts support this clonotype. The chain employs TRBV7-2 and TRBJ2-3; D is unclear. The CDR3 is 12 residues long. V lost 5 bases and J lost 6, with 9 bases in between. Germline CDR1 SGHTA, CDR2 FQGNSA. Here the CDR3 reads CASSPVLDTQYF. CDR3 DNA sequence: TGTGCCAGCAGCCCGGTCCTGGATACGCAGTATTTT.

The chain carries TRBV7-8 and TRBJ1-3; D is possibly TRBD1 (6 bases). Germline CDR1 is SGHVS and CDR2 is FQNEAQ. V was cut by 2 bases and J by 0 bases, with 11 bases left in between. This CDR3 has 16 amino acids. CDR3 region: CASSLNRASSGNTIYF. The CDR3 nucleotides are TGTGCCAGCAGCTTAAACAGGGCTTCCTCTGGAAACACCATATATTTT.

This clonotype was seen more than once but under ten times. This CDR3 reads CASSLAKSGDTQYF. CDR3 in DNA: TGTGCCAGCAGCTTAGCGAAATCGGGAGATACGCAGTATTTT. V is TRBV7-8 and J is TRBJ2-3; D is unclear. CDR1 is SGHVS, CDR2 FQNEAQ, per germline. V was trimmed by 0 bases and J by 5 bases, leaving 9 bases between them. This CDR3 contains 14 residues. Full variable domain (outside the CDR3, taken from reference TRBV7-8 and TRBJ2-3): GAGVSQSPRYKVAKRGQDVALRCDPISGHVSLFWYQQALGQGPEFLTYFQNEAQLDKSGLPSDRFFAERPEGSVSTLKIQRTQQEDSAVYLCASSLAKSGDTQYFGPGTRLTVL.

CDR3 residues: CASSWVNTEAFF. CDR3 bases: TGTGCCAGCAGTTGGGTTAACACTGAAGCTTTCTTT. The chain uses TRBV7-9 and TRBJ1-1; no clear D. The CDR3 extends over 12 amino acids. The V end was cut by 6 bases, the J end by 2 bases, with 7 bases between. Germline CDR1 reads SEHNR; CDR2 reads FQNEAQ (reference sequence). Looking up the rest from reference TRBV7-9 and TRBJ1-1 gives the full variable domain: DTGVSQNPRHKITKRGQNVTFRCDPISEHNRLYWYRQTLGQGPEFLTYFQNEAQLEKSRLLSDRFSAERPKGSFSTLEIQRTEQGDSAMYLCASSWVNTEAFFGQGTRLTVV.

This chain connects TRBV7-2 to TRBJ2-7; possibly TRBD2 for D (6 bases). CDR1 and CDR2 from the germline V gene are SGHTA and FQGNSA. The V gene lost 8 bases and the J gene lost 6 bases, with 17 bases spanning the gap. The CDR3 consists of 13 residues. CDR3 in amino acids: CASANRERSEQYF. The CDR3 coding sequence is TGTGCCAGCGCGAATCGGGAGAGGAGCGAGCAGTACTTC. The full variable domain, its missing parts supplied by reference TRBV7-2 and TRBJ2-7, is GAGVSQSPSNKVTEKGKDVELRCDPISGHTALYWYRQSLGQGLEFLIYFQGNSAPDKSGLPSDRFSAERTGGSVSTLTIQRTQQEDSAVYLCASANRERSEQYFGPGTRLTVT.

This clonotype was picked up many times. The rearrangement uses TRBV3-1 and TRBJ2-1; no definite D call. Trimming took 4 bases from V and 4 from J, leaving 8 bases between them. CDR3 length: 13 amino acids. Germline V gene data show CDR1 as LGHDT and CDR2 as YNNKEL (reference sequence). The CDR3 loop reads CASSLTLYNEQFF. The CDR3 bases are TGTGCCAGCAGCCTTACCCTGTACAATGAGCAGTTCTTC.

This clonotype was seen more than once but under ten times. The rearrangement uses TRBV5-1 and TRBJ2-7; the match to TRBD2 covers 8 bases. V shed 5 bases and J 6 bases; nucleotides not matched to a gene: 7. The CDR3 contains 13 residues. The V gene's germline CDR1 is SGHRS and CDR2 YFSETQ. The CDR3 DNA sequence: TGCGCCAGCAGTACCGGGACTAGTAGCGAGCAGTACTTC. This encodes CASSTGTSSEQYF.